The rows below give T cell receptor beta chains drawn from one sample of a study of immune evolution from preneoplasia to lung adenocarcinoma. Profiling relied on immunoSEQ multiplex PCR, and the TCRdb table lists in-frame clones only, not all of them. The sample consists of about 14,000 clones, about 85% of them appearing once. What was sequenced was FFPE lung adenocarcinoma in situ tissue. These receptors were obtained from an older donor with lung adenocarcinoma. Each CDR3 is given with its conserved first and last residue. The D gene is left open where the match is weak.

v_gene: TRBV25-1
len: 15
d_gene: TRBD1
j_gene: TRBJ2-7
CDR3aa: CASSEAGTGYYEQYF
CDR3nt: TGTGCCAGCAGTGAAGCCGGGACAGGGTACTACGAGCAGTACTTC

v_gene: TRBV28
len: 14
d_gene: .
j_gene: TRBJ1-1
CDR3aa: CASSYERVGTEAFF
CDR3nt: TGTGCCAGCAGTTATGAGAGGGTAGGCACTGAAGCTTTCTTT

v_gene: TRBV6-4
len: 15
d_gene: TRBD1
j_gene: TRBJ1-6
CDR3aa: CASSTGQGANSPLHF
CDR3nt: TGTGCCAGCAGTACTGGACAGGGGGCAAATTCACCCCTCCACTTT

v_gene: TRBV29-1
len: 16
d_gene: .
j_gene: TRBJ2-7
CDR3aa: CSVAGLTRARSYEQYF
CDR3nt: TGCAGCGTTGCCGGGCTAACCCGCGCAAGGTCCTACGAGCAGTACTTC

v_gene: TRBV10-2
len: 14
d_gene: .
j_gene: TRBJ2-5
CDR3aa: CASSEKGRQETQYF
CDR3nt: TGCGCCAGCAGTGAGAAAGGCAGACAAGAGACCCAGTACTTC

v_gene: TRBV19
len: 18
d_gene: .
j_gene: TRBJ1-1
CDR3aa: CASSIRGVGPHFNTEAFF
CDR3nt: TGTGCCAGTAGTATACGGGGTGTGGGACCCCACTTTAACACTGAAGCTTTCTTT

v_gene: TRBV5-1
len: 13
d_gene: .
j_gene: TRBJ1-2
CDR3aa: CASSLGPTYGYTF
CDR3nt: TGCGCCAGCAGCTTGGGACCGACCTATGGCTACACCTTC

v_gene: TRBV14
len: 16
d_gene: .
j_gene: TRBJ2-4
CDR3aa: CASSQLGLGAKNIQYF
CDR3nt: TGTGCCAGCAGCCAACTGGGGCTAGGTGCCAAAAACATTCAGTACTTC

v_gene: TRBV14
len: 22
d_gene: .
j_gene: TRBJ2-6
CDR3aa: CASSHFWLCTAASCSGANVLTF
CDR3nt: TGTGCCAGCAGCCATTTTTGGTTGTGTACGGCCGCGTCTTGTTCTGGGGCCAACGTCCTGACTTTC

v_gene: TRBV28
len: 15
d_gene: .
j_gene: TRBJ2-1
CDR3aa: CASLGELSRYNEQFF
CDR3nt: TGTGCCAGCCTCGGGGAACTTAGTAGGTACAATGAGCAGTTCTTC

v_gene: TRBV28
len: 12
d_gene: .
j_gene: TRBJ2-1
CDR3aa: CASVSSGDEQFF
CDR3nt: TGTGCCAGCGTCTCGTCTGGGGATGAGCAGTTCTTC

v_gene: TRBV5-4
len: 11
d_gene: .
j_gene: TRBJ1-1
CDR3aa: CASSLGGSAFF
CDR3nt: TGTGCCAGCAGCTTGGGGGGATCGGCTTTCTTT

v_gene: TRBV9
len: 17
d_gene: TRBD1
j_gene: TRBJ1-5
CDR3aa: CASSVAKGQGLNQPQHF
CDR3nt: TGTGCCAGCAGCGTAGCTAAGGGACAGGGCCTTAATCAGCCCCAGCATTTT

v_gene: TRBV7-2
len: 16
d_gene: .
j_gene: TRBJ1-4
CDR3aa: CASSPDGEATNEKLFF
CDR3nt: TGTGCCAGCAGCCCCGACGGTGAGGCAACTAATGAAAAACTGTTTTTT

v_gene: TRBV28
len: 11
d_gene: .
j_gene: TRBJ2-3
CDR3aa: CASSVTDTQYF
CDR3nt: TGTGCCAGCAGCGTCACAGATACGCAGTATTTT

v_gene: TRBV29-1
len: 14
d_gene: TRBD1
j_gene: TRBJ1-1
CDR3aa: CSAVPGTENTEAFF
CDR3nt: TGCAGCGCCGTACCCGGGACAGAGAACACTGAAGCTTTCTTT

v_gene: TRBV7-9
len: 16
d_gene: TRBD2
j_gene: TRBJ2-1
CDR3aa: CASSSTSGSSYNEQFF
CDR3nt: TGTGCCAGCAGCTCTACTAGCGGGAGCTCCTACAATGAGCAGTTCTTC

v_gene: TRBV7-9
len: 15
d_gene: TRBD2
j_gene: TRBJ2-3
CDR3aa: CASSLELAGVDTQYF
CDR3nt: TGTGCCAGCAGCTTAGAACTAGCGGGAGTAGATACGCAGTATTTT

v_gene: TRBV5-5
len: 15
d_gene: .
j_gene: TRBJ2-7
CDR3aa: CASSLDEGPSYEQYF
CDR3nt: TGTGCCAGCAGCTTGGATGAGGGGCCCTCCTACGAGCAGTACTTC

v_gene: TRBV28
len: 15
d_gene: .
j_gene: TRBJ1-4
CDR3aa: CASSLSTALREKLFF
CDR3nt: TGTGCCAGCAGTTTATCAACGGCCCTAAGAGAAAAACTGTTTTTT

v_gene: TRBV11-3
len: 15
d_gene: .
j_gene: TRBJ2-3
CDR3aa: CASSLGSTKGDTQYF
CDR3nt: TGTGCCAGCAGCTTGGGCTCTACGAAGGGGGATACGCAGTATTTT

v_gene: TRBV5-1
len: 15
d_gene: TRBD2
j_gene: TRBJ2-1
CDR3aa: CASSLVVGTSGEQFF
CDR3nt: TGCGCCAGCAGCTTGGTTGTCGGGACTAGCGGTGAGCAGTTCTTC

v_gene: TRBV28
len: 15
d_gene: TRBD1
j_gene: TRBJ2-7
CDR3aa: CASTPGTAVSYEQYF
CDR3nt: TGTGCCAGCACTCCCGGGACAGCGGTCTCCTACGAGCAGTACTTC

v_gene: TRBV5-4
len: 15
d_gene: TRBD1
j_gene: TRBJ2-1
CDR3aa: CASSPTGTAYNEQFF
CDR3nt: TGTGCCAGCAGCCCCACCGGGACAGCCTACAATGAGCAGTTCTTC

v_gene: TRBV6-5
len: 14
d_gene: .
j_gene: TRBJ1-2
CDR3aa: CASRDTLQTNGYTF
CDR3nt: TGTGCCAGCAGGGACACTTTACAAACTAATGGCTACACCTTC

v_gene: TRBV28
len: 12
d_gene: .
j_gene: TRBJ1-2
CDR3aa: CASSGEGRGYTF
CDR3nt: TGTGCCAGCAGTGGTGAGGGTCGAGGCTACACCTTC

v_gene: TRBV10-3
len: 17
d_gene: .
j_gene: TRBJ2-1
CDR3aa: CAISESQRQRTYNEQFF
CDR3nt: TGTGCCATCAGTGAGTCTCAAAGACAGAGAACCTACAATGAGCAGTTCTTC

v_gene: TRBV6-5
len: 14
d_gene: .
j_gene: TRBJ2-2
CDR3aa: CASSYPGGRGELFF
CDR3nt: TGTGCCAGCAGTTACCCGGGGGGCAGGGGGGAGCTGTTTTTT

v_gene: TRBV6-6
len: 13
d_gene: .
j_gene: TRBJ2-7
CDR3aa: CASSRSRGYEQYF
CDR3nt: TGTGCCAGCAGCAGAAGTAGGGGCTACGAGCAGTACTTC

v_gene: TRBV4-2
len: 15
d_gene: .
j_gene: TRBJ1-4
CDR3aa: CASSQDYNGREKLFF
CDR3nt: TGTGCCAGCAGCCAAGACTACAACGGGCGTGAAAAACTGTTTTTT

v_gene: TRBV30
len: 15
d_gene: TRBD2
j_gene: TRBJ2-1
CDR3aa: CAWSEKLAGYNEQFF
CDR3nt: TGTGCCTGGAGTGAGAAACTAGCGGGATACAATGAGCAGTTCTTC

v_gene: TRBV6-5
len: 13
d_gene: .
j_gene: TRBJ2-3
CDR3aa: CASTTGGTDTQYF
CDR3nt: TGTGCCAGCACCACGGGAGGCACAGATACGCAGTATTTT